This T cell receptor (beta chain) was observed in a study of human T cells and chemical hapten exposure. Described time point: pre-sensitization, week 0. Treatment defined: therapeutic diphenylcyclopropenone sensitization with weekly scalp DPC. TCRdb recomputed calls from the RACE reads with MiXCR, one row per CDR3 protein. The repertoire holds fewer than 50,000 distinct CDR3 sequences, with roughly 7.2% as singletons. This clonotype has a count of ten or more. The target antigen is unknown. Study-level points and caveats: With patch test score, the counts of PT1 expanded TCRs showed a positive correlation.

The sequenced sample was whole blood, obtained in connection with sensitization to the hapten diphenylcyclopropenone (DPC). This sequence originates from a woman aged 45-59 years with alopecia areata. Some clones in this sample may be carry-over from other donors' samples.

The DNA for the CDR3 is TGTGCCAGCAGCCTTAGCGGGTTTCCGGGAGATACGCAGTATTTT. It translates to CASSLSGFPGDTQYF. V usage is TRBV9 and J usage is TRBJ2-3; 7 bases fit TRBD2. The germline CDR1 and CDR2 sequences are SGDLS and YYNGEE. V was pared by 4 bases and J by 5 bases, with 10 bases of the junction left unmatched. CDR3 length: 15 residues.